This T cell receptor beta chain was obtained from a study of cytomegalovirus exposure and HLA in healthy donors (dated by TCRdb to 2016 to 2017). Broadly, across the study: According to an earlier analysis of several hundred of the donors, about 170 million T cells yielded roughly 110 million unique TCR beta sequences and approximately 280 Gb of sequence data. In addition to the first cohort of 666 subjects, a separate validation cohort of 120 different subjects was used. The aim of the study was to test whether cataloging public T cell receptors could identify signatures of past pathogen exposure. To predict cytomegalovirus infection status, the study combined high-throughput TCR immunosequencing, statistical association of individual TCRs with disease status, and machine learning. A later genetic analysis took genome-wide SNP genotypes for about three fifths of the roughly 670 donors and used that subset as a discovery cohort. Because of strong linkage in the cohort, roughly five DR-DQ haplotypes were treated as single units for association and clustering. Using immunosequencing, the study profiled T cell repertoires from around 680 subjects and related those repertoires to cytomegalovirus serostatus. Donor age, sex, ethnicity and CMV serostatus were compiled together with the repertoire data. Rather than using new phenotypic data, the later analysis identified candidate immune exposures from TCR beta sequences and from how often those sequences occurred across donors. Of the roughly 410 genotyped donors, 70% to 90% were placed in the genetic ancestry cluster associated with self-reported Caucasian donors. Every repertoire in the discovery cohort had been generated on one and the same sequencing platform. To study patterns of TCR occurrence, a later analysis re-analyzed previously published TCR beta repertoires from 550 to 800 donors and added high-resolution HLA genotyping. HLA typing covered class I and class II loci at four-digit resolution. Around 320 gigabases of sequencing data and approximately 85 million unique TCR sequences were included in an early release covering roughly 700 HLA-typed donors. An earlier analysis of 587 of the donors applied high-throughput TCR beta sequencing to assess whether each TCR beta V gene segment acted as functional or pseudogenic. Typing coverage varied by locus: roughly 629-630 donors for A, B, C, DRB1 and DQB1; roughly 510 for DQA1; more than 600 for DPA1; more than 450 for DPB1. Across some 400 genotyped donors of the cohort, an average of about 250,000 unique TCR beta nucleotide sequences per donor were sequenced, and approximately 17% of those sequences were non-productive.

Study-level results and caveats: A later analysis associated 16,951 TCR beta sequences with specific HLA alleles at a false discovery rate of 0.05. Linkage disequilibrium might explain the correlated functional status among segregating V segments, but an unknown experimental factor could not be excluded. Most TCR sequences were observed very rarely across donors, whereas some public TCRs were present in many individuals. The authors suggested that the approach could potentially be generalized to other disease states and immunological phenotypes. Some IMGT-functional V segments, including TRBV6-2 and TRBV6-3, could not be distinguished by the 87-base-pair reads and were therefore excluded. According to a later genetic analysis, donors in an Asian-associated ancestry cluster had fewer N-insertions in productive TCRs than the approximately 650-donor mean. A group of highly shared sequence variants was considered likely to be a technical artifact of the sequencing pipeline. A total of fewer than 200 TCR beta chains were listed by the study as associated with cytomegalovirus. When HLA alleles, especially DR and DQ, strongly co-occurred, TCR associations were difficult to assign to individual alleles. In an earlier analysis of roughly 560 of the donors, most TCR beta V segments were observed in productive rearrangements about 87% or about 30% of the time, broadly matching IMGT annotations. The presence/absence analyses assumed that sequencing depth was roughly uniform across donors, and that assumption may not be true. Most CMV-associated TCR beta chains appeared to be HLA-restricted in a later analysis, and the HLA associations seemed to be driven largely by CMV exposure. A further reported finding was that TCR beta sequences accurately predicted the HLA-A and HLA-B alleles for most subjects in the first cohort. In a later analysis, several top co-occurrence clusters were reported to appear linked to parvovirus B19, influenza, CMV and Epstein-Barr virus. A few of the identified cytomegalovirus-associated TCR beta chains were confirmed in vitro to be specific for cytomegalovirus antigens. CMV serostatus was the only immune exposure information available for the cohort. A later analysis found that HLA-associated TCR beta chains were more clonally expanded and had lower generation probabilities than equally common non-associated chains. About 17 rarely observed V segments, including chromosome 9 orphons, were excluded from the earlier analysis of some 590 of the donors because counts were too low. In a later analysis, TCR association rates were found to vary across HLA loci, with the most associated TCRs seen for DRB1 alleles and the fewest for HLA-C alleles. A later genetic analysis associated a missense DCLRE1C variant with V-gene and J-gene trimming of TCR beta chains, and an independent cohort replicated the association. Because some donors lacked HLA typing at each locus, the association tests relied only on the typed subset. Cytomegalovirus status was reported to be diagnosed by the classifier with high specificity and sensitivity in both the original and validation cohorts. The cohort was sequenced for TCR beta chains only, and without alpha or paired-chain data the features that could be detected were limited.

Worth noting for this clone: The antigen this receptor binds is unknown. Per-base qualities were not stored, and no clone one base away is much larger.

The library was produced with the immunoSEQ multiplex PCR assay. For the multiplex PCR, a mixture combining 60 forward primers for TCR Vbeta segments and 13 reverse primers for TCR Jbeta segments was used. Amplification of the CDR3 region of rearranged TCR beta genes was performed with a multiplex PCR assay on genomic DNA. On the Illumina HiSeq System, the amplified TCR beta libraries were sequenced as 87-base-pair reads. In the source study's methods: In a later analysis, some 80 million unique TCR beta chains were counted across the roughly 610 repertoires, and roughly 9.9 million of these chains were shared by at least two donors. Raw reads were error-corrected and collapsed into unique sequences with a nearest-neighbor algorithm that merged closely related sequences to remove PCR and sequencing errors. CDR3 sequences were aligned to IMGT reference sequences to assign V, D and J gene segments. Each retained sequence needed at least a six-nucleotide match to both a V gene segment and a J gene segment. Rearrangements were classified as productive when the CDR3 lacked stop codons and remained in frame with V and J, and all other rearrangements were classified as non-productive. Following IMGT convention, CDR3 was defined as the stretch from the second conserved V-encoded cysteine up to the conserved J-encoded phenylalanine. The earlier analysis of some 600 of the donors excluded sequences that lacked an unambiguous match to a single V gene segment. In an earlier analysis of approximately 550 of the donors, V segments were called functional above 56.7% productive rearrangements and were called segregating when the between-donor standard deviation exceeded 5%. A statistical classification framework was developed to diagnose cytomegalovirus status using the catalog of TCR beta chain sequences. In a later analysis, TCR nucleotide sequences were compared against IMGT/GENE-DB human TR gene sequences so that V and J genes could be assigned. A later analysis assigned CDR3 sequences and most-parsimonious VDJ recombination scenarios with the TCRdist pipeline. A later analysis defined each TCR beta chain by its CDR3 amino acid sequence plus V-gene family, and excluded reads lacking a unique V-gene family. To address suspected cross-contamination and a sequencing artifact, a later analysis removed several hundred highly shared, low-generation-probability nucleotide sequences. For each public chain, a later analysis derived a clonal expansion index from normalized ranks of inferred template counts within each repertoire. Generation probabilities in a later analysis came from a VDJ recombination model fitted to out-of-frame rearrangements, and those results were checked against IGoR. In a later analysis, TCR-TCR, TCR-HLA and TCR-CMV co-occurrence was scored with hypergeometric tests, and a repertoire-size bias correction was applied to TCR pairs. To estimate false discovery rates, a later analysis permuted the HLA or CMV assignments 20 times. In a later analysis, co-occurring TCRs were grouped with DBSCAN, and TCRdist sequence similarity was added when clustering was performed within HLA-allele-positive subsets. Co-occurrence clustering excluded repertoires with fewer than 30,000 or more than 120,000 public chains, plus five with anomalous nucleotide sharing. The table was pulled from immuneACCESS by TCRdb, which kept in-frame rearrangements only. Such tables lose some clones; where checked, under half of the loss comes from unresolved V genes, and the rest has no known cause. That table gives V, J and clone size, and the DNA gave D and trimming. The sample contains roughly 290,000 clones, 70% to 90% of them found a single time. The leading ten clones occupy 2% to 3% of the sample.

V is reduced by 0 bases and J by 8 bases, leaving a spacing of 11 bases between them. CDR1 and CDR2 were assigned from the germline V gene as KGHSH and LQKENI. Counted from cysteine to phenylalanine, this CDR3 has 14 amino acids. The kept DNA is CDR3 alone, 42 bases in frame from the first base. In total, approximately 610 healthy bone marrow donors made up the cohort. Cohort members were all nominally healthy when sampled, although unrecorded immune exposures were likely present. The donor tested CMV seronegative and was one of the 352 seronegative cohort members. A peripheral blood sample was collected from each donor, and TCR beta sequencing was performed on peripheral blood mononuclear cells. Genomic DNA was extracted from the blood cell samples with the Qiagen DNeasy Blood Extraction Kit.

Material: PBMCs. This sequence was found in a woman younger than 30 in good health and CMV-seronegative. The chain uses TRBV18 and TRBJ1-3; confidence is insufficient to name the D gene. The sequence in DNA is TGTGCCAGCTCACCACCCGGCTGGGGAGACACCATATATTTT. This codes for CASSPPGWGDTIYF.